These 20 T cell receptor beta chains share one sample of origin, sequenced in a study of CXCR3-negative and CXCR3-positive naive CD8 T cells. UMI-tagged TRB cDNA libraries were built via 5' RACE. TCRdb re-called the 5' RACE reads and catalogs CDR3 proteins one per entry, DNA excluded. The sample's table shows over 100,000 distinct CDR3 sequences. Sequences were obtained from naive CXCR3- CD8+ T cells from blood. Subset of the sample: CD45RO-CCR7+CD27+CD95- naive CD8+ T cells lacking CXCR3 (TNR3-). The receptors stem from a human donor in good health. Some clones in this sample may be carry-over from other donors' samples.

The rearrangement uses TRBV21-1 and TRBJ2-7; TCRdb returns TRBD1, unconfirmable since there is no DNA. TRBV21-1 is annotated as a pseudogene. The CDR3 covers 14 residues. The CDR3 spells CASTLGTALWEQYF.

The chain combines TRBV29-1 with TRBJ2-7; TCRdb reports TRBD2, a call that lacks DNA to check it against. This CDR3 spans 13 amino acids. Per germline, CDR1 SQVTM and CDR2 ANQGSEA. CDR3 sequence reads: CSAQTALAGEQYF.

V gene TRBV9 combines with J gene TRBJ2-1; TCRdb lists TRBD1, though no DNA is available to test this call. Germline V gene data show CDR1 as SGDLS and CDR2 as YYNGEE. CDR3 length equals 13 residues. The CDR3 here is CASSGIQGNEQFF.

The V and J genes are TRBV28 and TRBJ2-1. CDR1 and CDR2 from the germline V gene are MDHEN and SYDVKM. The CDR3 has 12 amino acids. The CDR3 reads CASSLVKDEQFF.

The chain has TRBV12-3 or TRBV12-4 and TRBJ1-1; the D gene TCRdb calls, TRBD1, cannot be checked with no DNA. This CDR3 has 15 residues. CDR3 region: CASARGTSLNTEAFF.

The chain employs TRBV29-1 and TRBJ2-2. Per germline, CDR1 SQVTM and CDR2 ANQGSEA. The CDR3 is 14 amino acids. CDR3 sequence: CSVEDWSYGGELFF.

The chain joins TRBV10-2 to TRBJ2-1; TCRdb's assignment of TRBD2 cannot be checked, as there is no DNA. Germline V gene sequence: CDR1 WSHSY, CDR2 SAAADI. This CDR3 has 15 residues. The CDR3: CASIGTSDFSNEQFF.

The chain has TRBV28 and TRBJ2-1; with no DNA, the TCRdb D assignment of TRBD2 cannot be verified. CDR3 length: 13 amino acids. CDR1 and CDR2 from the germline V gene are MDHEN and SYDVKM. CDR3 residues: CASSLEEDNEQFF.

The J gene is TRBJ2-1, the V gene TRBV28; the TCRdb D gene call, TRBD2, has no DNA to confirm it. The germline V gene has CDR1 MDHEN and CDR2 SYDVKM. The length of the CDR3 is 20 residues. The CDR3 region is CASSRPQPGLAGASYNEQFF.

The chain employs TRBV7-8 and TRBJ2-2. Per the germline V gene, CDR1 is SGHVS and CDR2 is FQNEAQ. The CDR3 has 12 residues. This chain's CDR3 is CASSLTAGELFF.

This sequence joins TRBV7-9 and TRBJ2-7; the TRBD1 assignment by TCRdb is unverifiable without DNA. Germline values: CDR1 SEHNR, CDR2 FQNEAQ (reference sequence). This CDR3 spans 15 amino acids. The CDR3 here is CASSLAGTVAYEQYF. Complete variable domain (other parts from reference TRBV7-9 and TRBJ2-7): DTGVSQNPRHKITKRGQNVTFRCDPISEHNRLYWYRQTLGQGPEFLTYFQNEAQLEKSRLLSDRFSAERPKGSFSTLEIQRTEQGDSAMYLCASSLAGTVAYEQYFGPGTRLTVT.

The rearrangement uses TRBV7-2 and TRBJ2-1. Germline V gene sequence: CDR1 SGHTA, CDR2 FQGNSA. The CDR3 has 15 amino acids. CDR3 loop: CASSLGFSPYNEQFF.

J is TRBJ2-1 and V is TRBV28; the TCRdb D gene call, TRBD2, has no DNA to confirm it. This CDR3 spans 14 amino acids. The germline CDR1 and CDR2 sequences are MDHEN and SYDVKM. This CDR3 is CASSLGFGASEQFF. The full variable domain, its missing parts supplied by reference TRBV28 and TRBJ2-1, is DVKVTQSSRYLVKRTGEKVFLECVQDMDHENMFWYRQDPGLGLRLIYFSYDVKMKEKGDIPEGYSVSREKKERFSLILESASTNQTSMYLCASSLGFGASEQFFGPGTRLTVL.

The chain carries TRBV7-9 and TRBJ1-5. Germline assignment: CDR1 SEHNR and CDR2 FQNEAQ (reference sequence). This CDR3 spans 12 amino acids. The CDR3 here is CASSPGVGPQHF.

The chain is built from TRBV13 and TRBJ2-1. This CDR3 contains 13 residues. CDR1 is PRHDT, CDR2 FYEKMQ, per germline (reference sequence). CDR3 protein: CASSLGWYNEQFF.

The CDR3 loop is CASSGRPNPYEQHF. The gene calls are TRBV28 and TRBJ2-7; TCRdb calls TRBD1, which cannot be checked without DNA. There are 14 residues in the CDR3. Looked up from germline, CDR1 is MDHEN and CDR2 is SYDVKM.

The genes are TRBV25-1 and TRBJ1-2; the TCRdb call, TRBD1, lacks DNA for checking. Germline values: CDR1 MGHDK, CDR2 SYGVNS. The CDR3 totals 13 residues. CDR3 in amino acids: CASSEQGNYGYTF.

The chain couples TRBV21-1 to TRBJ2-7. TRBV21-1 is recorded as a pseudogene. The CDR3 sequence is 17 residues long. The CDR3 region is CASSKGNLLREFYEQYF.

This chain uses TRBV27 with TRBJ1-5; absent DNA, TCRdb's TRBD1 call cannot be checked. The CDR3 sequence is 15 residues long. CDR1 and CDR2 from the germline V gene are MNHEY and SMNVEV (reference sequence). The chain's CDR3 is CASSLRQGYNQPQHF.

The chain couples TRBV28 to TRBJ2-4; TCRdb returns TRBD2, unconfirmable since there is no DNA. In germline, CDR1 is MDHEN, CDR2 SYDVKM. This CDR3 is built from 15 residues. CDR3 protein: CASSPLGVRVDIQYF. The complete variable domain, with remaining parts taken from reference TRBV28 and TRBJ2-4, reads DVKVTQSSRYLVKRTGEKVFLECVQDMDHENMFWYRQDPGLGLRLIYFSYDVKMKEKGDIPEGYSVSREKKERFSLILESASTNQTSMYLCASSPLGVRVDIQYFGAGTRLSVL.